Listed below are T cell receptor beta chains from one sample, sequenced in a study of blood T cell repertoires in COVID-19. Sequencing used immunoSEQ multiplex PCR; TCRdb keeps in-frame clones, though not all of them. This table has under 85,000 clones, over 75% appearing once. Sequenced material: peripheral blood. The receptor source for this set is a man in his 70s with acute or convalescent COVID-19. CDR3s include the opening cysteine and the closing phenylalanine or tryptophan. Each record gives: D gene, V gene, CDR3 length, clone size, J gene, CDR3 protein, CDR3 DNA. D genes are given only for firm matches. Clone size is stated in some rows and not others, as once, few, many or a class when expanded.

d_gene: NA; v_gene: TRBV10-2; len: 13; abundance: few; j_gene: TRBJ1-6; CDR3aa: CASSESINSPLHF; CDR3nt: TGCGCCAGCAGTGAGTCTATAAATTCACCCCTCCACTTT
d_gene: TRBD2; v_gene: TRBV7-2; len: 17; abundance: NA; j_gene: TRBJ2-7; CDR3aa: CASSFRGTAGGFYEQYF; CDR3nt: TGTGCCAGCAGCTTTAGAGGTACTGCGGGGGGGTTCTACGAGCAGTACTTC
d_gene: TRBD2; v_gene: TRBV10-3; len: 15; abundance: NA; j_gene: TRBJ2-7; CDR3aa: CAIRNSGGLPYEQYF; CDR3nt: TGTGCCATCAGGAATAGCGGGGGATTGCCCTACGAGCAGTACTTC
d_gene: NA; v_gene: TRBV20-1; len: 15; abundance: once; j_gene: TRBJ2-6; CDR3aa: CSASLGGVGANVLTF; CDR3nt: TGCAGTGCTAGTCTTGGAGGGGTTGGGGCCAACGTCCTGACTTTC
d_gene: NA; v_gene: TRBV25-1; len: 14; abundance: NA; j_gene: TRBJ1-4; CDR3aa: CASSEYAGDEKLFF; CDR3nt: TGTGCCAGCAGTGAATATGCAGGGGATGAAAAACTGTTTTTT
d_gene: NA; v_gene: TRBV7-5; len: 15; abundance: NA; j_gene: TRBJ2-1; CDR3aa: CARSSGLADYNEQFF; CDR3nt: TGTGCCAGAAGCTCGGGACTAGCGGACTACAATGAGCAGTTCTTC
d_gene: NA; v_gene: TRBV15; len: 14; abundance: NA; j_gene: TRBJ1-5; CDR3aa: CATSRGVSNQPQHF; CDR3nt: TGTGCCACCAGCAGGGGAGTCAGCAATCAGCCCCAGCATTTT
d_gene: TRBD1; v_gene: TRBV19; len: 14; abundance: NA; j_gene: TRBJ1-4; CDR3aa: CASSSDRVLEKLFF; CDR3nt: TGTGCCAGTAGTAGCGACAGGGTGCTTGAAAAACTGTTTTTT
d_gene: NA; v_gene: TRBV9; len: 13; abundance: NA; j_gene: TRBJ1-1; CDR3aa: CASSRGGDTEAFF; CDR3nt: TGTGCCAGCAGTAGGGGAGGCGACACTGAAGCTTTCTTT
d_gene: NA; v_gene: TRBV6-6; len: 14; abundance: NA; j_gene: TRBJ1-1; CDR3aa: CASSAPGIDTEAFF; CDR3nt: TGTGCCAGCAGCGCCCCCGGGATTGACACTGAAGCTTTCTTT
d_gene: TRBD1; v_gene: TRBV7-6; len: 15; abundance: NA; j_gene: TRBJ2-1; CDR3aa: CASSGDRNSYNEQFF; CDR3nt: TGTGCCAGCAGCGGGGACAGAAACTCCTACAATGAGCAGTTCTTC
d_gene: TRBD2; v_gene: TRBV4-3; len: 18; abundance: NA; j_gene: TRBJ2-1; CDR3aa: CASSPQLTSGTGYNEQFF; CDR3nt: TGCGCCAGCAGCCCTCAGCTGACTAGCGGGACGGGCTACAATGAGCAGTTCTTC
d_gene: TRBD1; v_gene: TRBV4-2; len: 17; abundance: NA; j_gene: TRBJ1-1; CDR3aa: CASSQPTGIFVNTEAFF; CDR3nt: TGTGCCAGCAGCCAACCGACAGGGATTTTTGTGAACACTGAAGCTTTCTTT
d_gene: TRBD2; v_gene: TRBV11-2; len: 16; abundance: NA; j_gene: TRBJ2-2; CDR3aa: CASSTMGGTGTGELFF; CDR3nt: TGTGCCAGCAGCACCATGGGAGGGACGGGCACCGGGGAGCTGTTTTTT
d_gene: TRBD1; v_gene: TRBV5-1; len: 15; abundance: NA; j_gene: TRBJ2-1; CDR3aa: CASSFNGQGRDEQFF; CDR3nt: TGCGCCAGCAGCTTTAACGGACAGGGGAGGGATGAGCAGTTCTTC
d_gene: TRBD2; v_gene: TRBV5-1; len: 19; abundance: NA; j_gene: TRBJ2-5; CDR3aa: CASSRRTSGGPINDETQYF; CDR3nt: TGCGCCAGCAGCCGCCGGACTAGCGGGGGCCCCATCAATGACGAGACCCAGTACTTC
d_gene: TRBD2; v_gene: TRBV7-2; len: 14; abundance: NA; j_gene: TRBJ2-5; CDR3aa: CASSFVGLLETQYF; CDR3nt: TGTGCCAGCAGCTTTGTGGGACTACTGGAGACCCAGTACTTC
d_gene: NA; v_gene: TRBV3-1/TRBV3-2; len: 15; abundance: NA; j_gene: TRBJ1-4; CDR3aa: CASSHPDTTAAKLFF; CDR3nt: TGTGCCAGCAGCCACCCTGACACCACGGCCGCAAAACTGTTTTTT
d_gene: TRBD1; v_gene: TRBV5-4; len: 15; abundance: NA; j_gene: TRBJ2-7; CDR3aa: CASSTGTGVSYEQYF; CDR3nt: TGTGCCAGCAGCACCGGGACAGGGGTCTCCTACGAGCAGTACTTC
d_gene: TRBD2; v_gene: TRBV5-1; len: 17; abundance: NA; j_gene: TRBJ2-3; CDR3aa: CASSLSGVTSGADTQYF; CDR3nt: TGCGCCAGCAGCTTGTCCGGGGTGACTAGCGGGGCGGATACGCAGTATTTT
d_gene: NA; v_gene: TRBV6-2/TRBV6-3; len: 13; abundance: once; j_gene: TRBJ2-1; CDR3aa: CASSYSSLTGGVF; CDR3nt: TGTGCCAGCAGTTACTCGTCGCTAACAGGGGGGGTCTTC
d_gene: NA; v_gene: TRBV30; len: 11; abundance: NA; j_gene: TRBJ2-5; CDR3aa: CAWEGVQTQYF; CDR3nt: TGTGCCTGGGAGGGGGTCCAGACCCAGTACTTC
d_gene: NA; v_gene: TRBV5-1; len: 14; abundance: NA; j_gene: TRBJ2-2; CDR3aa: CASSFQQVAGELFF; CDR3nt: TGCGCCAGCAGCTTCCAACAGGTCGCCGGGGAGCTGTTTTTT
d_gene: TRBD2; v_gene: TRBV11-2; len: 15; abundance: NA; j_gene: TRBJ2-7; CDR3aa: CASSLAGTSGYEQYF; CDR3nt: TGTGCCAGCAGCTTGGCCGGGACTAGCGGCTACGAGCAGTACTTC
d_gene: TRBD1; v_gene: TRBV7-8; len: 16; abundance: NA; j_gene: TRBJ1-6; CDR3aa: CASSSTMGTANSPLHF; CDR3nt: TGTGCCAGCAGCTCTACCATGGGGACAGCAAATTCACCCCTCCACTTT
d_gene: NA; v_gene: TRBV28; len: 16; abundance: NA; j_gene: TRBJ1-6; CDR3aa: CASSPAGPSINSPLHF; CDR3nt: TGTGCCAGCAGTCCCGCAGGGCCCTCGATTAATTCACCCCTCCACTTT
d_gene: NA; v_gene: TRBV7-8; len: 15; abundance: once; j_gene: TRBJ2-7; CDR3aa: CASSLLLVIGHEQYF; CDR3nt: TGTGCCAGCAGCTTATTGTTGGTTATTGGCCACGAGCAGTACTTC
d_gene: NA; v_gene: TRBV7-9; len: 15; abundance: NA; j_gene: TRBJ1-3; CDR3aa: CASSTDRASGNTIYF; CDR3nt: TGTGCCAGCAGCACGGACAGAGCCTCTGGAAACACCATATATTTT
d_gene: TRBD1; v_gene: TRBV5-1; len: 16; abundance: NA; j_gene: TRBJ2-2; CDR3aa: CASSLERQGASGELFF; CDR3nt: TGCGCCAGCAGCTTGGAACGCCAGGGGGCTTCCGGGGAGCTGTTTTTT
d_gene: TRBD1; v_gene: TRBV18; len: 15; abundance: once; j_gene: TRBJ2-7; CDR3aa: CASSSGQGFVYEQYF; CDR3nt: TGTGCCAGCTCATCGGGACAGGGGTTTGTGTACGAGCAGTACTTC
d_gene: TRBD1; v_gene: TRBV19; len: 13; abundance: NA; j_gene: TRBJ2-2; CDR3aa: CASRQQGPGELFF; CDR3nt: TGTGCCAGTAGGCAACAGGGGCCCGGGGAGCTGTTTTTT
d_gene: NA; v_gene: TRBV5-1; len: 17; abundance: NA; j_gene: TRBJ2-7; CDR3aa: CASSLGASQLSTYEQYF; CDR3nt: TGCGCCAGCAGCTTGGGGGCTAGCCAGTTATCAACCTACGAGCAGTACTTC
d_gene: TRBD2; v_gene: TRBV5-4; len: 18; abundance: NA; j_gene: TRBJ2-1; CDR3aa: CASSSPGLAGESYNEQFF; CDR3nt: TGTGCCAGCAGCTCCCCGGGACTAGCGGGAGAATCCTACAATGAGCAGTTCTTC
d_gene: NA; v_gene: TRBV6-1; len: 15; abundance: NA; j_gene: TRBJ1-2; CDR3aa: CASSEAHSQRDGYTF; CDR3nt: TGTGCCAGCAGTGAAGCACACTCCCAGCGGGATGGCTACACCTTC
d_gene: TRBD2; v_gene: TRBV5-1; len: 15; abundance: NA; j_gene: TRBJ2-1; CDR3aa: CASRPPGLDYNEQFF; CDR3nt: TGCGCCAGCAGACCTCCGGGACTAGACTACAATGAGCAGTTCTTC
d_gene: NA; v_gene: TRBV7-9; len: 13; abundance: NA; j_gene: TRBJ1-5; CDR3aa: CASVGGGNQPQHF; CDR3nt: TGTGCCAGCGTGGGGGGAGGTAATCAGCCCCAGCATTTT
d_gene: TRBD1; v_gene: TRBV2; len: 14; abundance: NA; j_gene: TRBJ1-5; CDR3aa: CASSFDRDYQPQHF; CDR3nt: TGTGCCAGCAGTTTCGACAGGGACTATCAGCCCCAGCATTTT
d_gene: NA; v_gene: TRBV27; len: 16; abundance: NA; j_gene: TRBJ2-2; CDR3aa: CASRLSRQENTGELFF; CDR3nt: TGTGCCAGCCGCCTCTCCAGACAGGAGAACACCGGGGAGCTGTTTTTT
d_gene: TRBD1; v_gene: TRBV6-5; len: 15; abundance: once; j_gene: TRBJ2-7; CDR3aa: CASRRKGTGPYEQYF; CDR3nt: TGTGCCAGCAGGAGAAAGGGGACAGGGCCCTACGAGCAGTACTTC
d_gene: TRBD1; v_gene: TRBV14; len: 19; abundance: NA; j_gene: TRBJ1-3; CDR3aa: CASSRRTGGTSSSGNTIYF; CDR3nt: TGTGCCAGCAGCCGTCGGACAGGGGGAACCTCGAGCTCTGGAAACACCATATATTTT
d_gene: TRBD2; v_gene: TRBV28; len: 17; abundance: NA; j_gene: TRBJ2-1; CDR3aa: CASSPVAGGLGYNEQFF; CDR3nt: TGTGCCAGCAGTCCTGTGGCGGGAGGGTTGGGCTACAATGAGCAGTTCTTC
d_gene: TRBD1; v_gene: TRBV14; len: 14; abundance: NA; j_gene: TRBJ1-2; CDR3aa: CASSQRDRVYGYTF; CDR3nt: TGTGCCAGCAGCCAGAGGGACAGGGTCTATGGCTACACCTTC
d_gene: NA; v_gene: TRBV7-9; len: 14; abundance: NA; j_gene: TRBJ2-7; CDR3aa: CASSFTTSSYEQYF; CDR3nt: TGTGCCAGCAGCTTTACGACTAGCTCCTACGAGCAGTACTTC
d_gene: TRBD1; v_gene: TRBV3-1/TRBV3-2; len: 14; abundance: NA; j_gene: TRBJ1-2; CDR3aa: CAAGRQGVDYGYTF; CDR3nt: TGTGCCGCCGGGCGACAGGGGGTGGACTATGGCTACACCTTC
d_gene: NA; v_gene: TRBV9; len: 15; abundance: NA; j_gene: TRBJ1-2; CDR3aa: CASSVEVGLNYGYTF; CDR3nt: TGTGCCAGCAGCGTAGAGGTAGGACTGAACTATGGCTACACCTTC
d_gene: NA; v_gene: TRBV2; len: 12; abundance: NA; j_gene: TRBJ1-2; CDR3aa: CASNTGGHGYTF; CDR3nt: TGTGCCAGCAACACCGGGGGTCATGGCTACACCTTC
d_gene: NA; v_gene: TRBV5-5; len: 13; abundance: NA; j_gene: TRBJ1-5; CDR3aa: CASTRDHNQPQHF; CDR3nt: TGTGCCAGCACGCGGGACCATAATCAGCCCCAGCATTTT
d_gene: TRBD1; v_gene: TRBV2; len: 15; abundance: NA; j_gene: TRBJ1-5; CDR3aa: CASTRGQGAGQPQHF; CDR3nt: TGTGCCAGCACTAGAGGACAGGGGGCGGGTCAGCCCCAGCATTTT
d_gene: NA; v_gene: TRBV25-1; len: 14; abundance: NA; j_gene: TRBJ2-1; CDR3aa: CASTDRYSSNEQFF; CDR3nt: TGTGCCAGCACCGACAGGTACTCGAGCAATGAGCAGTTCTTC
d_gene: NA; v_gene: TRBV7-9; len: 15; abundance: once; j_gene: TRBJ1-4; CDR3aa: CASSSPWVAGEKLFF; CDR3nt: TGTGCCAGCAGCTCCCCGTGGGTGGCAGGCGAAAAACTGTTTTTT
d_gene: NA; v_gene: TRBV7-2; len: 13; abundance: once; j_gene: TRBJ1-1; CDR3aa: CASSFQQNTEAFF; CDR3nt: TGTGCCAGCAGCTTTCAACAGAACACTGAAGCTTTCTTT
d_gene: NA; v_gene: TRBV19; len: 14; abundance: few; j_gene: TRBJ2-7; CDR3aa: CASSIGLDAYEQYF; CDR3nt: TGTGCCAGTAGTATAGGACTAGACGCCTACGAGCAGTACTTC
d_gene: NA; v_gene: TRBV3-1/TRBV3-2; len: 14; abundance: NA; j_gene: TRBJ1-1; CDR3aa: CASSLWGRGTEAFF; CDR3nt: TGTGCCAGCAGCCTTTGGGGGCGCGGGACTGAAGCTTTCTTT
d_gene: TRBD2; v_gene: TRBV3-1/TRBV3-2; len: 16; abundance: NA; j_gene: TRBJ2-5; CDR3aa: CASSLPTSGERETQYF; CDR3nt: TGTGCCAGCAGCCTACCGACTAGCGGGGAAAGAGAGACCCAGTACTTC
d_gene: NA; v_gene: TRBV28; len: 17; abundance: NA; j_gene: TRBJ2-6; CDR3aa: CASSSPSTDSGANVLTF; CDR3nt: TGTGCCAGCAGTTCCCCCTCGACTGACTCTGGGGCCAACGTCCTGACTTTC